This entry concerns a single TCR beta chain. Antigen: not known. Primers: 60 Vbeta forward and 13 Jbeta reverse. The method was immunoSEQ multiplex PCR; TCRdb's version includes in-frame clones alone and lacks a portion of them. The sample records over 75,000 clones, around four fifths being singletons. All the people who gave samples were healthy bone marrow donors. The sample comes from a study of cytomegalovirus exposure and HLA in healthy donors. Overall study results and limits: Equally common other TCR beta chains were less clonally expanded than HLA-associated ones, a later analysis found.

The length of the CDR3 is 13 residues. Germline CDR1 reads KGHSH; CDR2 reads LQKENI. The V end lost 3 bases, the J end lost 3 bases, and 8 bases lay between the germline ends. This clonotype was obtained from a man aged 30 to 39 in good health and CMV-seropositive. Sequenced: PBMCs. The gene calls are TRBV18 and TRBJ2-5, with D possibly TRBD1 on 6 matching bases. CDR3 sequence reads: CASSPSGEETQYF. The CDR3 DNA reads as TGTGCCAGCTCACCGTCAGGGGAAGAGACCCAGTACTTC.